This entry is about one TCR beta chain. Only in-frame clones appear in the TCRdb table, and some are missing; sequencing was by immunoSEQ multiplex PCR. The sample records more than 80,000 clones, 85% to 95% being singletons. The sample comes from a study of technical replicates of blood from several donors. The CDR3 runs 14 residues. The germline gives CDR1 MNHEY, CDR2 SMNVEV (reference sequence). V was trimmed by 2 bases and J by 6 bases, leaving 13 bases between them. This sequence originates from a human donor in good health. Specimen: T cells isolated from PBMCs. The chain employs TRBV27 and TRBJ1-2, with unresolved D. The CDR3 coding sequence is TGTGCCAGCAGTTTAAGTCGCGGGGATCATGGCTACACCTTC. It encodes CASSLSRGDHGYTF.